A single sample gave rise to the 31 T cell receptor beta chains below, sequenced in a study of T cell responses to AZD1222 COVID-19 vaccine (dated by TCRdb to the early 2020s). Reading the label with the study, this specimen's time point is: baseline before first vaccination. The library was made by the immunoSEQ multiplex PCR assay. TCRdb retrieved this table from immuneACCESS and kept in-frame rearrangements only. Not all clones are present; in checked studies, unresolved V genes account for under half, and no reason is known for the remainder. The sample records 120,000 to 150,000 clones, around 93% of which are singletons. The biggest ten clones account for roughly 2% of the sample. The source was peripheral blood, collected on day 0 of AZD1222 vaccination. These receptors were obtained from an adult in good health.

The DNA of the CDR3 is TGTGCCAGTGGAACCTACGAGCAGTACTTC. This codes for CASGTYEQYF. V usage is TRBV19 and J usage is TRBJ2-7; D gene ambiguous. This CDR3 contains 10 residues. Germline CDR1 is LNHDA and CDR2 is SQIVND (reference sequence). Trimming stripped 8 bases from V and 2 bases from J, with 4 bases between.

This chain joins TRBV2 and TRBJ1-5; a weak D match, TRBD1 (6 bases). Looked up from germline, CDR1 is SNHLY and CDR2 is FYNNEI. The CDR3 is 16 residues long. V lost 4 bases, J lost 2 bases, and 15 bases lay in between. CDR3 protein: CASSAQGPLGNQPQHF. CDR3 sequence (DNA): TGTGCCAGCAGTGCACAGGGCCCTCTAGGCAATCAGCCCCAGCATTTT.

This chain connects TRBV6-1 to TRBJ2-1, with 9 bases fitting TRBD1. The CDR3 is 13 residues long. Germline V gene sequence: CDR1 MNHNS, CDR2 SASEGT. V gave up 3 bases and J gave up 12 bases; unmatched junction bases: 6. CDR3 amino acids: CASSEGQGQRQFF. Here the CDR3 DNA reads TGTGCCAGCAGTGAGGGACAGGGCCAGAGGCAGTTCTTC.

The chain uses TRBV6-5 and TRBJ2-3; tentatively, D is TRBD2 (6 bases). V gave up 6 bases and J gave up 3 bases, with 13 bases separating them. CDR1 and CDR2 from the germline V gene are MNHEY and SVGAGI. This CDR3 has 14 amino acids. The CDR3 sequence: CASRGDLGTDTQYF. DNA for the CDR3: TGTGCCAGCAGGGGGGACTTGGGGACAGATACGCAGTATTTT.

The chain employs TRBV9 and TRBJ1-3; D is uncertain. V was cut by 4 bases and J by 3 bases, with 14 bases left in between. Looked up from germline, CDR1 is SGDLS and CDR2 is YYNGEE. The CDR3 extends over 15 amino acids. The CDR3 bases are TGTGCCAGCAGCCCCGGGGTAGGGTTTGGAAACACCATATATTTT. Translating gives CASSPGVGFGNTIYF.

The rearrangement links TRBV4-1 to TRBJ2-3, with D perhaps matching TRBD2 (5 bases). CDR1 and CDR2 (germline): MGHRA, YSYEKL. The CDR3 length is 16 residues. With 1 base removed from V and 5 bases from J, the gap between germline ends came to 16 bases. Written as DNA, the CDR3 is TGCGCCAGCAGCCAAGCACACACCTTGGAGGTAGATACGCAGTATTTT. It yields the protein CASSQAHTLEVDTQYF.

J is TRBJ2-5 and V is TRBV25-1; no reliable D call. The CDR3 is made up of 15 amino acids. The V and J ends lost 6 bases and 2 bases respectively, with 16 bases between them. Per germline, CDR1 MGHDK and CDR2 SYGVNS. The chain's CDR3 is CASSLYSERQETQYF. CDR3 bases: TGTGCCAGCAGCCTCTACTCCGAACGGCAAGAGACCCAGTACTTC.

This chain uses TRBV5-1 with TRBJ2-7, with 9 bases aligning to TRBD1. This CDR3 spans 16 amino acids. J lost 2 bases, V lost 2 bases, and 8 bases had no gene match. Germline V gene sequence: CDR1 SGHRS, CDR2 YFSETQ. DNA for the CDR3: TGCGCCAGCAGCTTACACCCGGGACAGGGAGCCTACGAGCAGTACTTC. Residues: CASSLHPGQGAYEQYF.

The chain carries TRBV6-2 or TRBV6-3 and TRBJ2-7, with 9 bases that match TRBD1. Per germline, CDR1 MNHEY and CDR2 SVGEGT. J lost 7 bases, V lost 5 bases, and 18 bases had no gene match. The CDR3 covers 17 residues. The CDR3 DNA reads TGTGCCAGCAGTCCCAGAGAGAGAACAGGGGGCCATCGGGAGCAGTACTTC. Its translation is CASSPRERTGGHREQYF.

The chain combines TRBV12-5 with TRBJ1-5; D ambiguous. Germline V lookup: CDR1 LGHNT, CDR2 FRNRAP. The CDR3 consists of 13 residues. Trimming removed 3 bases at V and 2 bases at J, with 5 bases between. The CDR3 DNA reads TGTGCTAGTGGTTTAATGGGCAATCAGCCCCAGCATTTT. Amino acids: CASGLMGNQPQHF.

This clone has just one count. This chain's CDR3 is CASSEERGGGYGYTF. The CDR3 DNA reads TGTGCCAGCAGTGAAGAGCGGGGAGGTGGCTATGGCTACACCTTC. V is TRBV2 and J is TRBJ1-2; D is undetermined. This CDR3 has 15 residues. Germline CDR1 and CDR2: SNHLY and FYNNEI. The V and J ends lost 1 base and 4 bases respectively, with 13 bases between them.

In this sample, this clone turned up once. The J gene is TRBJ2-3, the V gene TRBV5-1; 9 nucleotides match TRBD2. Trimming at V came to 0 bases and at J to 4 bases, leaving 6 bases not matched to a gene. CDR3 length: 16 residues. From germline, CDR1 is SGHRS and CDR2 YFSETQ. Here the CDR3 DNA reads TGCGCCAGCAGCTTGGGAATAGCGGGAGCGGCAGATACGCAGTATTTT. Translated, it gives CASSLGIAGAADTQYF. The variable domain in full, completed from reference TRBV5-1 and TRBJ2-3, reads KAGVTQTPRYLIKTRGQQVTLSCSPISGHRSVSWYQQTPGQGLQFLFEYFSETQRNKGNFPGRFSGRQFSNSRSEMNVSTLELGDSALYLCASSLGIAGAADTQYFGPGTRLTVL.

There are a few counts of this clone. J is TRBJ1-2 and V is TRBV2; D is perhaps TRBD1 (6 bases). The V end lost 1 base, the J end lost 6 bases, and 6 bases lay between the germline ends. Looked up from germline, CDR1 is SNHLY and CDR2 is FYNNEI. This CDR3 region has 12 residues. This CDR3 is CASSEEGDGYTF. As DNA, the CDR3 is TGTGCCAGCAGTGAAGAGGGGGATGGCTACACCTTC.

V gene TRBV5-5 combines with J gene TRBJ2-7, with D possibly TRBD2 on 6 matching bases. The germline V gene encodes CDR1 SGHKS and CDR2 YYEKEE (reference sequence). The CDR3 has 17 amino acids. V gave up 5 bases and J gave up 4 bases, with 25 bases separating them. CDR3 region: CASSHLLKGAGPYEQYF. Here the CDR3 DNA reads TGTGCCAGCAGTCATCTTTTGAAAGGCGCGGGGCCTTACGAGCAGTACTTC.

The genes are TRBV12-3 or TRBV12-4 and TRBJ1-1; maybe TRBD1 (5 bases). V lost 6 bases and J lost 6, with 11 bases in between. The CDR3 totals 12 residues. DNA for the CDR3: TGTGCCAGCAGCCGCGGACAACCTGAAGCTTTCTTT. This encodes CASSRGQPEAFF.

The gene calls are TRBV5-4 and TRBJ1-1; 10 bases are a match to TRBD1. The CDR3 consists of 14 residues. J lost 5 bases, V lost 3 bases, and 4 bases had no gene match. Germline CDR1 and CDR2: SGHNT and YYREEE (reference sequence). The CDR3 sequence: CASSWDRGETEAFF. The CDR3, as DNA: TGTGCCAGCAGCTGGGACAGGGGAGAGACTGAAGCTTTCTTT. Based on the CDR3 plus reference TRBV5-4 and TRBJ1-1, the full variable domain is ETGVTQSPTHLIKTRGQQVTLRCSSQSGHNTVSWYQQALGQGPQFIFQYYREEENGRGNFPPRFSGLQFPNYSSELNVNALELDDSALYLCASSWDRGETEAFFGQGTRLTVV.

This chain uses TRBV5-4 with TRBJ2-2; 8 bases line up with TRBD1. The length of the CDR3 is 16 residues. Per germline, CDR1 SGHNT and CDR2 YYREEE (reference sequence). The trim removed 4 bases at V and 5 bases at J, leaving 10 bases unmatched. The CDR3 region has the DNA TGTGCCAGCAGCCCCCACGGGACAGGTAGAACCGGGGAGCTGTTTTTT. This encodes CASSPHGTGRTGELFF.

A few counts support this clone. The CDR3 here is CASTADLYGYTF. DNA for the CDR3: TGTGCCAGCACAGCAGACCTCTATGGCTACACCTTC. The J gene is TRBJ1-2, the V gene TRBV2; D unresolved. Per the germline V gene, CDR1 is SNHLY and CDR2 is FYNNEI. V lost 7 bases and J 4 bases, leaving 10 bases between the germline ends. This CDR3 comprises 12 residues.

The rearrangement links TRBV30 to TRBJ2-5; D unresolved. Trimming removed 0 bases at V and 4 bases at J, with 6 bases between. The germline V gene encodes CDR1 GTSNPN and CDR2 SVGIG (reference sequence). CDR3 size: 12 residues. The CDR3 sequence: CAWSVQRETQYF. The CDR3 DNA is TGTGCCTGGAGTGTACAACGAGAGACCCAGTACTTC.

J is TRBJ2-7 and V is TRBV30; D is possibly TRBD1 (6 bases). CDR1 and CDR2 from the germline V gene are GTSNPN and SVGIG (reference sequence). V was clipped by 0 bases and J by 9 bases, with 18 bases between them. This CDR3 region has 14 residues. CDR3: CAWSVTGRGLGQYF. Written as DNA, the CDR3 is TGTGCCTGGAGTGTAACGGGAAGGGGGTTGGGGCAGTACTTC. The whole variable domain, remainder taken from reference TRBV30 and TRBJ2-7, is SQTIHQWPATLVQPVGSPLSLECTVEGTSNPNLYWYRQAAGRGLQLLFYSVGIGQISSEVPQNLSASRPQDRQFILSSKKLLLSDSGFYLCAWSVTGRGLGQYFGPGTRLTVT.

CDR3 nucleotides: TGCAGCGTTGCCCCGTCCCGGCAACTTGATGGCTACACCTTC. Translating it yields CSVAPSRQLDGYTF. V gene TRBV29-1 combines with J gene TRBJ1-2, with unresolved D. V gave up 4 bases and J gave up 6 bases, with 18 bases separating them. The CDR3 is made up of 14 amino acids. Germline V gene lookup returns CDR1 SQVTM and CDR2 ANQGSEA.

The chain joins TRBV20-1 to TRBJ1-2; D is ambiguous. Trimming left V 3 bases short and J 8 bases short, with 10 bases between. CDR3 size: 11 residues. Per germline, CDR1 DFQATT and CDR2 SNEGSKA (reference sequence). The CDR3 sequence is CSAREINGYTF. CDR3 DNA: TGCAGTGCTAGGGAAATCAACGGCTACACCTTC.

The chain uses TRBV7-3 and TRBJ1-1; D is possibly TRBD1 (5 bases). V lost 0 bases and J 6 bases, leaving 11 bases between the germline ends. The CDR3 covers 14 residues. CDR1 and CDR2 from the germline V gene are SGHTA and FQGTGA. This chain's CDR3 is CASSLTGANAEAFF. The CDR3 nucleotides read TGTGCCAGCAGCTTAACAGGGGCTAATGCTGAAGCTTTCTTT.

V and J are TRBV6-5 and TRBJ1-6, with D unclear. Deletions cut 2 bases from V and 7 bases from J, with 15 bases between. The CDR3 is made up of 16 amino acids. CDR1 is MNHEY and CDR2 is SVGAGI in the germline V gene. The CDR3 here is CASSYVAFAKNSPLHF. CDR3 DNA: TGTGCCAGCAGTTACGTTGCCTTTGCCAAAAATTCACCCCTCCACTTT.

Only one count was recorded for this clone. This chain links TRBV27 with TRBJ2-7; 11 bases are a match to TRBD2. This CDR3 has 16 residues. The germline V gene encodes CDR1 MNHEY and CDR2 SMNVEV (reference sequence). The J segment lost 6 bases and the V segment lost 5 bases, leaving 12 bases of the junction unmatched. Here the CDR3 DNA reads TGTGCCAGCAGTCACAGGGAACTAGCGGGAGATGGCGAGCAGTACTTC. This translates into CASSHRELAGDGEQYF.

The chain uses TRBV6-5 and TRBJ1-3; D remains ambiguous. Germline CDR1 reads MNHEY; CDR2 reads SVGAGI. CDR3 length: 15 amino acids. V lost 6 bases and J lost 4, with 16 bases in between. In DNA, the CDR3 is TGTGCCAGCAGCCAGATTTTACCGAGGGGAAACACCATATATTTT. Translation: CASSQILPRGNTIYF.

In this sample, this clone turned up once. The CDR3 protein is CASSPDRTPSRPQHF. DNA of the CDR3: TGTGCCAGTAGTCCAGACAGGACGCCCTCCAGGCCCCAGCATTTT. This sequence joins TRBV19 and TRBJ1-5; perhaps TRBD1 as D (6 bases). The CDR3 is 15 amino acids. Germline-derived CDR1 and CDR2 are LNHDA and SQIVND (reference sequence). Trimming took 5 bases from V and 9 from J, leaving 20 bases between them.

The V and J genes are TRBV6-5 and TRBJ2-1; 7 bases agree with TRBD1. This CDR3 contains 15 residues. V trimming: 0 bases; J trimming: 5 bases; junction bases outside the gene matches: 4. Germline V lookup: CDR1 MNHEY, CDR2 SVGAGI. Written as DNA, the CDR3 is TGTGCCAGCAGTTACTCCGGACAGGTTAACAATGAGCAGTTCTTC. Amino acids: CASSYSGQVNNEQFF.

The rearrangement uses TRBV7-9 and TRBJ1-2; no firm D call. V lost 2 bases to trimming and J lost 13 bases, with 8 bases between them. This CDR3 region has 10 residues. The germline gives CDR1 SEHNR, CDR2 FQNEAQ (reference sequence). The CDR3 here is CASSLQDATF. CDR3 coding DNA: TGTGCCAGCAGCTTACAGGACGCCACCTTC.

V is TRBV5-1 and J is TRBJ1-2; the match to TRBD1 covers 7 bases. This CDR3 has 13 amino acids. The V gene end was trimmed by 6 bases and the J gene end by 3 bases; junction bases not matched to a gene: 5. Germline CDR1 SGHRS, CDR2 YFSETQ. DNA of the CDR3: TGCGCCAGCAACACCGGGACAGACTATGGCTACACCTTC. It specifies CASNTGTDYGYTF.

The chain carries TRBV5-1 and TRBJ1-1; D unresolved. Trimming pared 0 bases from V and 2 bases from J, leaving 5 bases between. The CDR3 loop spans 13 amino acids. From germline, CDR1 is SGHRS and CDR2 YFSETQ. The CDR3 loop reads CASSLDSNTEAFF. In nucleotides, the CDR3 is TGCGCCAGCAGCTTGGACAGTAACACTGAAGCTTTCTTT.